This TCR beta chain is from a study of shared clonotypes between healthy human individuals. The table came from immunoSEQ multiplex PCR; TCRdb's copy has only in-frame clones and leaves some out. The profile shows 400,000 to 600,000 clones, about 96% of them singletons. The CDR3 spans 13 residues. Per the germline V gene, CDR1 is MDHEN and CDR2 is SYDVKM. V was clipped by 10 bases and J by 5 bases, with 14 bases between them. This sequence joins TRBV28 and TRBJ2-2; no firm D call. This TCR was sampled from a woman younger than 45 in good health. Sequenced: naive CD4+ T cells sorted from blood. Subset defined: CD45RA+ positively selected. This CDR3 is CATSRPVTGELFF. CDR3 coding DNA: TGTGCCACCTCTCGGCCGGTGACCGGGGAGCTGTTTTTT.